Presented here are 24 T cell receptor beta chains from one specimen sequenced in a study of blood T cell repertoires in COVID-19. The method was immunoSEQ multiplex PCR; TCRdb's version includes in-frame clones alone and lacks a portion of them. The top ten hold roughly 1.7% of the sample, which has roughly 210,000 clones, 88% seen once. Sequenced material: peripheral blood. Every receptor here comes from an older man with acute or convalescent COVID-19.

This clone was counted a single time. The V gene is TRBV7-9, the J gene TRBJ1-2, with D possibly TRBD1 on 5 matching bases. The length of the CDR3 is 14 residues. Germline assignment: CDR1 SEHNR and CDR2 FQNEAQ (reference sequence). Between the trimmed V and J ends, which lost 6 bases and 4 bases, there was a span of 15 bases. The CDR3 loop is CASSLQRDFYGYTF. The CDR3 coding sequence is TGTGCCAGCAGTCTCCAACGGGACTTCTATGGCTACACCTTC.

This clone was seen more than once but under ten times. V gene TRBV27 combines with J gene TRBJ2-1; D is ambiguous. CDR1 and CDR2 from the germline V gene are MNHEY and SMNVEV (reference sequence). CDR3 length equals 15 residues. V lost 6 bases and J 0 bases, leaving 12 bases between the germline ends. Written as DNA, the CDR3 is TGTGCCAGCAGCCATGACAAGAGCTCCTACAATGAGCAGTTCTTC. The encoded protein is CASSHDKSSYNEQFF.

The CDR3 loop is CASSQKGDRAYEQYF. The DNA for the CDR3 is TGCGCCAGCAGCCAAAAAGGGGACAGGGCCTACGAGCAGTACTTC. The V and J genes are TRBV4-1 and TRBJ2-7; 9 bases are shared with TRBD1. With 2 bases clipped from V and 2 bases from J, the junction kept 4 bases outside the gene matches. This CDR3 region has 15 residues. Germline lookup yields CDR1 MGHRA and CDR2 YSYEKL.

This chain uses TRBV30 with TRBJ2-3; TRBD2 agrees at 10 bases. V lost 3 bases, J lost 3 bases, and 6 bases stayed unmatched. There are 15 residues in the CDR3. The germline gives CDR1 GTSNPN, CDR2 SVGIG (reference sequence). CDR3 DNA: TGTGCCTGGAGGTGGCCTAGCGGGAGAACAGATACGCAGTATTTT. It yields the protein CAWRWPSGRTDTQYF.

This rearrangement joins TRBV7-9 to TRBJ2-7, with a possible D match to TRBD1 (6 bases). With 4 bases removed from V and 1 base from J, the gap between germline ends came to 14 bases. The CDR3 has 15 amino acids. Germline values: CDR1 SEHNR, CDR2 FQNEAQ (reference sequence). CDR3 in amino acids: CASSSRTAPSYEQYF. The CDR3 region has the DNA TGTGCCAGCAGCTCTAGGACAGCCCCGTCCTACGAGCAGTACTTC.

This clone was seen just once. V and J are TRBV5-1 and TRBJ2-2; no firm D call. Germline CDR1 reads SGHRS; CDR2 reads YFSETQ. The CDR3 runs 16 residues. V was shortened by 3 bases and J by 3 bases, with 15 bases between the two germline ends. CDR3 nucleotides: TGCGCCAGCAGCTCCCCTTCGGGTCCCTACACCGGGGAGCTGTTTTTT. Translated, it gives CASSSPSGPYTGELFF. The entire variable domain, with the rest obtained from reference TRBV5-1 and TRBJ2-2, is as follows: KAGVTQTPRYLIKTRGQQVTLSCSPISGHRSVSWYQQTPGQGLQFLFEYFSETQRNKGNFPGRFSGRQFSNSRSEMNVSTLELGDSALYLCASSSPSGPYTGELFFGEGSRLTVL.

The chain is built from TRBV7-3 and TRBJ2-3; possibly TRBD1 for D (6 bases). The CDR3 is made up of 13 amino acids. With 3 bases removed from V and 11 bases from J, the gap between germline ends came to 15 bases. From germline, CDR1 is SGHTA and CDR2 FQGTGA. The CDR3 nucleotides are TGTGCCAGCAGCTTTTTCCTAGAGGGGGAGCAGTATTTT. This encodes CASSFFLEGEQYF.

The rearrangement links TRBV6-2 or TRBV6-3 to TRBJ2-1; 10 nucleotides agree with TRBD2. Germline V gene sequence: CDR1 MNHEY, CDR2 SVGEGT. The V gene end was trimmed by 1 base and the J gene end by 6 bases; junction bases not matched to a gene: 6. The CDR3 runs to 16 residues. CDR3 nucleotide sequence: TGTGCCAGCAGTTACTGGCCTAGCGGGAGCGGCAATGAGCAGTTCTTC. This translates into CASSYWPSGSGNEQFF.

CDR3 bases: TGTGCCAGCAGTGTACAGGGTTTTCGTGAAAAACTGTTTTTT. Amino acids: CASSVQGFREKLFF. The chain recombines TRBV25-1 with TRBJ1-4, with a weak D call TRBD1 (6 bases). Germline V gives CDR1 MGHDK, CDR2 SYGVNS. V lost 4 bases and J lost 7, with 13 bases in between. This CDR3 has 14 residues.

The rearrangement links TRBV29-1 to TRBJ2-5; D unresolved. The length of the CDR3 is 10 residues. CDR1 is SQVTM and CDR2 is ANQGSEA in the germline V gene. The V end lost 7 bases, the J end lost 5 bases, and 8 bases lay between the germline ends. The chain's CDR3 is CSGGEETQYF. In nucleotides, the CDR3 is TGCAGCGGGGGTGAGGAGACCCAGTACTTC.

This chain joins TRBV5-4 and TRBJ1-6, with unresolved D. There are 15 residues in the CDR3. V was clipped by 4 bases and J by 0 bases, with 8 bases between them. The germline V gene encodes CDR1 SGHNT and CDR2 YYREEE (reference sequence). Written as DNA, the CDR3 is TGTGCCAGCAGCCCCGGGGTCTCCTATAATTCACCCCTCCACTTT. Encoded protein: CASSPGVSYNSPLHF.

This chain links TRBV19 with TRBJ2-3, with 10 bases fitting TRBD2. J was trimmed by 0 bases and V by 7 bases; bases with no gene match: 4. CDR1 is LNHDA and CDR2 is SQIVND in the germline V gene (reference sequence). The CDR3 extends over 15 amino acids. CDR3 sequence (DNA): TGTGCCAGTACCTCGACTAGCGGGAGCACAGATACGCAGTATTTT. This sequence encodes CASTSTSGSTDTQYF.

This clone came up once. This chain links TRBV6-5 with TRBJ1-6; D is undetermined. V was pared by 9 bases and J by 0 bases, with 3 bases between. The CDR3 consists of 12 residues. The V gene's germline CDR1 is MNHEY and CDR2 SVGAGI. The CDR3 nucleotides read TGTGCCAGTCGCTCCTATAATTCACCCCTCCACTTT. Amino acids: CASRSYNSPLHF.

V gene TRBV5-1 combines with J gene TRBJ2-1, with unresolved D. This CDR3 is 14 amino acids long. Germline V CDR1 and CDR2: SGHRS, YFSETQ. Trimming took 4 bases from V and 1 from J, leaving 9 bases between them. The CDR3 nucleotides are TGCGCCAGCAGCGAAGCAACTTCCTACAATGAGCAGTTCTTC. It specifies CASSEATSYNEQFF.

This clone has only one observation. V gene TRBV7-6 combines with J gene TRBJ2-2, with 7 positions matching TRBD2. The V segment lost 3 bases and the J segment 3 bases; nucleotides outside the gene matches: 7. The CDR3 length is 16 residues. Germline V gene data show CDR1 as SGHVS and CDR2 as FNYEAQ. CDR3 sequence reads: CASSFLAGEYTGELFF. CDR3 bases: TGTGCCAGCAGCTTTCTGGCGGGAGAGTACACCGGGGAGCTGTTTTTT.

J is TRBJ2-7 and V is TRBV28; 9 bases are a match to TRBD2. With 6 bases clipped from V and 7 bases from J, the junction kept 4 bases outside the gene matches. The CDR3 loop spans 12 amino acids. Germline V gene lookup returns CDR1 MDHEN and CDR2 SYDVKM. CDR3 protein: CASSQGLAEQYF. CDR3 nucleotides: TGTGCCAGCAGCCAGGGACTAGCTGAGCAGTACTTC.

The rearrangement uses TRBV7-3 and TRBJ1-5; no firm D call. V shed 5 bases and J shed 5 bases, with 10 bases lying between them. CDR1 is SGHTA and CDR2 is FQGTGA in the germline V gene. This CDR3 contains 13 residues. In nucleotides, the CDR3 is TGTGCCAGCAGCCCGAGTTTAGATCAGCCCCAGCATTTT. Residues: CASSPSLDQPQHF.

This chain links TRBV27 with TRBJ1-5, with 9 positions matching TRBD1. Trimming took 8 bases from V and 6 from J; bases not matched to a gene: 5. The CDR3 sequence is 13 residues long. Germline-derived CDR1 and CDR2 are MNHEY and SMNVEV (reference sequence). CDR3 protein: CASGRQGVQPQHF. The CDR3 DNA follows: TGTGCCAGCGGCCGACAGGGGGTTCAGCCCCAGCATTTT.

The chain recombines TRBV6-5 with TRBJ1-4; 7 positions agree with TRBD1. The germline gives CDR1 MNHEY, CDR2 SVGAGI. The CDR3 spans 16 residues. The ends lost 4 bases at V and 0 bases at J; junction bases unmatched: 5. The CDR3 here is CASSSGQLATNEKLFF. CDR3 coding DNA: TGTGCCAGCAGTTCGGGACAGCTTGCAACTAATGAAAAACTGTTTTTT.

CDR3 DNA sequence: TGTGCCAGCAGCTTCATAAGCCTAAGTTCGCGCGGGAATTACAATGAGCAGTTCTTC. It translates to CASSFISLSSRGNYNEQFF. V gene TRBV7-8 combines with J gene TRBJ2-1, with D possibly matching TRBD2 (6 bases). CDR1 is SGHVS, CDR2 FQNEAQ, per germline. The CDR3 loop spans 19 amino acids. Trimming cost V 3 bases and J 4 bases, with 25 bases left between them.

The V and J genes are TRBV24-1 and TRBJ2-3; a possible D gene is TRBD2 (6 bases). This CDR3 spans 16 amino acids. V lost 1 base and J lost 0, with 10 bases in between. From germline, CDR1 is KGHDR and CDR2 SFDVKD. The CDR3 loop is CATSDFISGSTDTQYF. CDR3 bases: TGTGCCACCAGTGATTTTATCAGCGGGAGCACAGATACGCAGTATTTT.

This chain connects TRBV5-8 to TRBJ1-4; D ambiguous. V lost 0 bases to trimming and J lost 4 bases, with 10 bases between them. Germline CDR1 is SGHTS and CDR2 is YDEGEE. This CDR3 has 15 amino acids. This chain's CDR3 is CASSLEYVGNEKLFF. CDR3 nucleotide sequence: TGTGCCAGCAGCTTGGAGTACGTCGGTAATGAAAAACTGTTTTTT.

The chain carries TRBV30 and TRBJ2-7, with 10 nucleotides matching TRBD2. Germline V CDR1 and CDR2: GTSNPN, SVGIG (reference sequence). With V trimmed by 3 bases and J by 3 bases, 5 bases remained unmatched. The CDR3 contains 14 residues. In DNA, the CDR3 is TGTGCCTGGAGACTCCCTAGCGGGAGCTACGAGCAGTACTTC. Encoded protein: CAWRLPSGSYEQYF.

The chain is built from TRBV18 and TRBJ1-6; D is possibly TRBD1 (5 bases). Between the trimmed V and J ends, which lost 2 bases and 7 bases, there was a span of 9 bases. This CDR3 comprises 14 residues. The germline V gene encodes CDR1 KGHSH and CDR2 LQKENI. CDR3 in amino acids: CASSPGTTNSPLHF. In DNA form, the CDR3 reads TGTGCCAGCTCACCAGGGACTACAAATTCACCCCTCCACTTT.